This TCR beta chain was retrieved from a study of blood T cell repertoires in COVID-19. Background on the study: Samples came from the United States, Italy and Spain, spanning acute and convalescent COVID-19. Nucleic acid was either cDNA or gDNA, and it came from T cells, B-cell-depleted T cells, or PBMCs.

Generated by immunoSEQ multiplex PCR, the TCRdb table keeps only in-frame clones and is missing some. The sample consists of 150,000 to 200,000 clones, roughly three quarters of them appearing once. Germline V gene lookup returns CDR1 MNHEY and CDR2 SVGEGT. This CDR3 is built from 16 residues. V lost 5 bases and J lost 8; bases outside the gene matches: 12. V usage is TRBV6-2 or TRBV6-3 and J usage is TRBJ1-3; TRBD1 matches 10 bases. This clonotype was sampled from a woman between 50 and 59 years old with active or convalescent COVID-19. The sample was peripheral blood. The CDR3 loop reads CASSTSRDRGRDTIYF. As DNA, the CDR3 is TGTGCCAGCAGTACGTCCCGGGACAGGGGACGGGACACCATATATTTT.